What follows describes a single T cell receptor beta chain. This record comes from a study of blood T cell repertoires in COVID-19. Unmatched junction bases numbered 7, after V lost 3 bases and J lost 4 bases. Germline V gene data show CDR1 as KGHDR and CDR2 as SFDVKD. This CDR3 has 15 residues. Sequencing was performed with immunoSEQ multiplex PCR; in TCRdb, only in-frame clones are kept and a portion is missing. The sample contains under 200,000 clones, roughly 85% of which appear only once. The sequenced material came from peripheral blood. The receptor's source is a woman aged 45-65 years with COVID-19, enrolled during active disease. The chain couples TRBV24-1 to TRBJ2-5; TRBD2 matches 7 bases. CDR3 in amino acids: CATSDAGTNRETQYF. In DNA, the CDR3 is TGTGCCACCAGTGATGCCGGGACTAACAGAGAGACCCAGTACTTC.